The T cell receptor (beta chain) under discussion was sequenced for a study of blood T cell repertoires in COVID-19. Looking at the study overall: Both acute and convalescent COVID-19 samples were obtained from the United States, Italy and Spain. Sample material is recorded as cDNA or gDNA derived from T cells, B-cell-depleted T cells, or PBMCs.

The CDR3 is made up of 14 amino acids. V was cut by 0 bases and J by 4 bases, with 10 bases left in between. The germline gives CDR1 GTSNPN, CDR2 SVGIG (reference sequence). Sequencing used immunoSEQ multiplex PCR; TCRdb keeps in-frame clones, though not all of them. The sample shows 150,000 to 200,000 clones, roughly 79% of them seen only once. This receptor was obtained from a woman aged 65 to 85 with acute or convalescent COVID-19. V gene TRBV30 combines with J gene TRBJ1-3, with a weak D call TRBD1 (5 bases). The specimen was peripheral blood. The CDR3 DNA sequence: TGTGCCTGGAGTGTAAGGCCAGGGGGAAACACCATATATTTT. Its protein is CAWSVRPGGNTIYF.